The 20 T cell receptor beta chains given below trace back to one sample, sequenced in a study of blood T cell repertoires in COVID-19. The data were produced by immunoSEQ multiplex PCR, yet TCRdb's version contains in-frame clones alone and is incomplete. The table lists approximately 89,000 clones, roughly four fifths of them singletons. Sequencing was carried out using peripheral blood. The receptors were sampled from a human donor in a cohort sampled during active COVID-19.

The sample holds a few counts of this clone. V and J are TRBV6-6 and TRBJ1-6; no firm D call. Germline assignment: CDR1 MNHNY and CDR2 SVGAGI (reference sequence). CDR3 length equals 13 residues. Trimming cost V 5 bases and J 8 bases, with 10 bases left between them. DNA for the CDR3: TGTGCCAGCAGTGCGGGGAGGGATTCACCCCTCCACTTT. It codes for CASSAGRDSPLHF.

The rearrangement uses TRBV11-1 and TRBJ2-1; TRBD2 matches at 9 bases. CDR3 length: 15 residues. Germline V gene lookup returns CDR1 SGHAT and CDR2 FQDESV (reference sequence). V dropped 3 bases and J dropped 5; count of bases not matched to a gene: 5. Here the CDR3 reads CASSLSLAGHNEQFF. In DNA form, the CDR3 reads TGTGCCAGCAGCTTGAGTCTAGCGGGGCACAATGAGCAGTTCTTC. The complete variable domain, with remaining parts taken from reference TRBV11-1 and TRBJ2-1, reads EAEVAQSPRYKITEKSQAVAFWCDPISGHATLYWYRQILGQGPELLVQFQDESVVDDSQLPKDRFSAERLKGVDSTLKIQPAELGDSAMYLCASSLSLAGHNEQFFGPGTRLTVL.

This chain joins TRBV2 and TRBJ2-2; D is unclear. Germline CDR1 and CDR2: SNHLY and FYNNEI. V was shortened by 6 bases and J by 0 bases, with 11 bases between the two germline ends. The CDR3 sequence is 15 residues long. The CDR3 protein is CASSPRASNTGELFF. DNA of the CDR3: TGTGCCAGCAGCCCTAGAGCGTCGAACACCGGGGAGCTGTTTTTT.

The chain combines TRBV6-6 with TRBJ2-5; 7 nucleotides align to TRBD1. This CDR3 is 13 amino acids long. V shed 5 bases, J shed 4 bases, and the junction held 4 bases outside the gene matches. Germline V gene sequence: CDR1 MNHNY, CDR2 SVGAGI (reference sequence). In DNA, the CDR3 is TGTGCCAGCAGTACAGGGGCGGGAGAGACCCAGTACTTC. Its protein is CASSTGAGETQYF.

J is TRBJ1-3 and V is TRBV6-1, with TRBD1 matching 7 bases. The CDR3 extends over 15 amino acids. Germline-derived CDR1 and CDR2 are MNHNS and SASEGT. Trimming at V came to 3 bases and at J to 4 bases, leaving 6 bases not matched to a gene. DNA for the CDR3: TGTGCCAGCAGTGACCGCGACAGGGCCGGAAACACCATATATTTT. Encoded protein: CASSDRDRAGNTIYF.

The chain uses TRBV15 and TRBJ2-6; D possibly corresponds to TRBD1 (6 bases). Per the germline V gene, CDR1 is LNHNV and CDR2 is YYDKDF (reference sequence). The CDR3 runs to 16 residues. Trimming cost V 9 bases and J 0 bases, with 15 bases left between them. CDR3 sequence: CATRGSRDSGANVLTF. CDR3 nucleotides: TGTGCCACTAGGGGGTCCAGGGACTCTGGGGCCAACGTCCTGACTTTC.

The chain employs TRBV7-2 and TRBJ2-5; 10 nucleotides line up with TRBD2. This CDR3 is 16 amino acids long. V dropped 2 bases and J dropped 4; count of bases not matched to a gene: 7. CDR1 SGHTA and CDR2 FQGNSA come from the germline V gene. CDR3 sequence: CASSLYASGGLETQYF. CDR3 nucleotide sequence: TGTGCCAGCAGCTTATACGCTAGCGGGGGCTTAGAGACCCAGTACTTC.

The DNA of the CDR3 is TGTGCCAGCAGCTCGGTCAGGGGTCATGAGCAGTTCTTC. It codes for CASSSVRGHEQFF. The J gene is TRBJ2-1, the V gene TRBV13; possible D gene TRBD1, 6 bases. Between the trimmed V and J ends, which lost 4 bases and 8 bases, there was a span of 12 bases. CDR1 is PRHDT and CDR2 is FYEKMQ in the germline V gene (reference sequence). The CDR3 sequence is 13 residues long.

The chain couples TRBV14 to TRBJ1-1; no reliable D call. V lost 0 bases, J lost 1 base, and 6 bases lay in between. Germline CDR1 and CDR2: SGHDN and FVKESK. The CDR3 is 14 residues long. For the CDR3, the DNA is TGTGCCAGCAGCCAAGAAGGGAGGAACACTGAAGCTTTCTTT. This sequence encodes CASSQEGRNTEAFF.

V is TRBV27 and J is TRBJ2-7; a possible D gene is TRBD2 (7 bases). V dropped 3 bases and J dropped 1 base, with 10 bases sitting between them. This CDR3 is 14 amino acids long. Per germline, CDR1 MNHEY and CDR2 SMNVEV (reference sequence). The CDR3 sequence is CASSFAGASYEQYF. CDR3 DNA: TGTGCCAGCAGTTTCGCGGGGGCGTCCTACGAGCAGTACTTC.

V and J are TRBV7-8 and TRBJ1-5; 9 bases map to TRBD1. Losses at the gene ends were 5 bases for V and 5 bases for J; bases not matched to a gene: 7. CDR1 SGHVS and CDR2 FQNEAQ come from the germline V gene. The CDR3 sequence is 15 residues long. The CDR3 here is CASSSYGTGHQPQHF. CDR3 DNA sequence: TGTGCCAGCAGCAGTTACGGGACAGGGCATCAGCCCCAGCATTTT. Full variable domain (missing parts from reference TRBV7-8 and TRBJ1-5): GAGVSQSPRYKVAKRGQDVALRCDPISGHVSLFWYQQALGQGPEFLTYFQNEAQLDKSGLPSDRFFAERPEGSVSTLKIQRTQQEDSAVYLCASSSYGTGHQPQHFGDGTRLSIL.

The chain combines TRBV5-1 with TRBJ2-7, with 7 bases aligning to TRBD1. This CDR3 contains 18 residues. Germline CDR1 is SGHRS and CDR2 is YFSETQ. With V trimmed by 0 bases and J by 4 bases, 16 bases remained unmatched. DNA for the CDR3: TGCGCCAGCAGCTTGGCATTCTTACAGGGGTTGCCGCAATACGAGCAGTACTTC. Protein: CASSLAFLQGLPQYEQYF.

A remark on this clone: The junction departs from the called germline gene at one end, perhaps through a read error. The gene calls are TRBV18 and TRBJ1-1; D might be TRBD1 (6 bases). The CDR3 consists of 11 residues. Germline V gene lookup returns CDR1 KGHSH and CDR2 LQKENI. The CDR3 spells CASSQDRRAVF. The CDR3 nucleotides read TGTGCCAGCTCCCAGGACAGACGCGCAGTCTTT. The full variable domain, in which reference TRBV18 and TRBJ1-1 provide the parts outside the CDR3, is NAGVMQNPRHLVRRRGQEARLRCSPMKGHSHVYWYRQLPEEGLKFMVYLQKENIIDESGMPKERFSAEFPKEGPSILRIQQVVRGDSAAYFCASSQDRRAVFGQGTRLTVV.

This chain connects TRBV7-3 to TRBJ2-2; D gene unclear. The germline V gene encodes CDR1 SGHTA and CDR2 FQGTGA. The V end was cut by 4 bases, the J end by 2 bases, with 14 bases between. The CDR3 sequence is 16 residues long. CDR3 protein: CASSSSTGYNTGELFF. The CDR3 DNA reads TGTGCCAGCAGCTCCTCGACTGGGTATAACACCGGGGAGCTGTTTTTT.

This chain joins TRBV6-2 or TRBV6-3 and TRBJ2-7; tentatively, D is TRBD1 (6 bases). The germline CDR1 and CDR2 sequences are MNHEY and SVGEGT. This CDR3 has 13 amino acids. The germline V and J ends were trimmed by 7 bases and 3 bases, with 13 bases remaining between them. CDR3 sequence (DNA): TGTGCCAGCAACCCGGGACACCGCTACGAGCAGTACTTC. This translates into CASNPGHRYEQYF.

By sample share, this clone is medium-sized. The chain links TRBV10-1 to TRBJ1-6; D gene ambiguous. In germline, CDR1 is WNHNN, CDR2 SYGVQD (reference sequence). Trimming took 5 bases from V and 10 from J, leaving 9 bases between them. The CDR3 sequence is 12 residues long. The CDR3 sequence: CASSRIGSPLHF. CDR3 nucleotide sequence: TGCGCCAGCAGTCGAATCGGGTCACCCCTCCACTTT.

The CDR3 coding sequence is TGTGCCAGCTCACCAGGACTAGAGGATGAGCAGTTCTTC. Translated: CASSPGLEDEQFF. The V call is TRBV18, the J call TRBJ2-1; 7 bases are a match to TRBD2. With V trimmed by 2 bases and J by 8 bases, 3 bases remained unmatched. There are 13 residues in the CDR3. Germline V gene lookup returns CDR1 KGHSH and CDR2 LQKENI.

CDR3 bases: TGTGCCAGCAGCTTAGGACAGGGGGCAGAGGGCTACACCTTC. Residues: CASSLGQGAEGYTF. The rearrangement uses TRBV5-4 and TRBJ1-2, with TRBD1 identical over 11 bases. This CDR3 region has 14 residues. Germline CDR1 and CDR2: SGHNT and YYREEE (reference sequence). V shed 2 bases and J 8 bases; nucleotides not matched to a gene: 5. Full variable domain (missing parts from reference TRBV5-4 and TRBJ1-2): ETGVTQSPTHLIKTRGQQVTLRCSSQSGHNTVSWYQQALGQGPQFIFQYYREEENGRGNFPPRFSGLQFPNYSSELNVNALELDDSALYLCASSLGQGAEGYTFGSGTRLTVV.

The chain carries TRBV10-3 and TRBJ1-6; no clear D. This CDR3 region has 13 residues. V was cut by 7 bases and J by 5 bases, with 9 bases left in between. CDR1 and CDR2 from the germline V gene are ENHRY and SYGVKD. CDR3 protein: CAIKSGNNSPLHF. CDR3 bases: TGTGCCATCAAGAGCGGTAATAATTCACCCCTCCACTTT.

This rearrangement joins TRBV23-1 to TRBJ1-1; 10 nucleotides match TRBD1. TRBV23-1 is an ORF, and what it does is uncertain. The CDR3 spans 14 residues. V lost 11 bases, J lost 3 bases, and 9 bases stayed unmatched. The CDR3 loop reads CAGRDRGEDTEAFF. For the CDR3, the DNA is TGCGCCGGACGGGACAGGGGAGAGGACACTGAAGCTTTCTTT.